What follows is one T cell receptor (beta chain) and its context. What it recognizes is unknown. The CDR3 covers 15 residues. In germline, CDR1 is DFQATT, CDR2 SNEGSKA (reference sequence). J lost 7 bases, V lost 3 bases, and 8 bases had no gene match. Sample time point: blood at routine non-recurrence follow-up after resection. The data were taken from a study of spatial heterogeneity in lung cancer. About the study: Samples were donated by 72 untreated early-stage non-small cell lung cancer patients. General study results and limits: The appearance of ubiquitous expanded tumor TCRs in blood was greater at resection than follow-up.

TCRdb re-called the 5' RACE reads with MiXCR, one entry per CDR3 protein. The table includes about 110,000 distinct CDR3 sequences, about 10% detected once. The sequence came from a female donor with early-stage non-small cell lung cancer. The sequenced sample was PBMCs, obtained at follow-up. This sequence joins TRBV20-1 and TRBJ2-1; TRBD2 aligns across 11 bases. The CDR3 region has the DNA TGCAGTGCTAGCAGTGCTAGCGGGAGGCAGAATGAGCAGTTCTTC. Translation: CSASSASGRQNEQFF.